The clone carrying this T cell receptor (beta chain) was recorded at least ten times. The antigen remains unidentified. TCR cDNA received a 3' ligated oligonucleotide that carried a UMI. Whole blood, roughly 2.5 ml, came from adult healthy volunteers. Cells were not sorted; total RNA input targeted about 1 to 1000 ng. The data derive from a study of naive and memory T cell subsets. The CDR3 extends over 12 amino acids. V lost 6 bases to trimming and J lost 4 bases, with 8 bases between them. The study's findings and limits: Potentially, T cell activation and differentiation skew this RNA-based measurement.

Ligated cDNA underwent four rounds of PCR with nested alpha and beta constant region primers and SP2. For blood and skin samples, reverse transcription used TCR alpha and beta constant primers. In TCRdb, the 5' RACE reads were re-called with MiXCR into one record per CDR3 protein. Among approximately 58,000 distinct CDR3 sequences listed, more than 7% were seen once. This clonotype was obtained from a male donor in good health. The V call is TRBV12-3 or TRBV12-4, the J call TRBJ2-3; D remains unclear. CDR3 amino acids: CASSLNADTQYF. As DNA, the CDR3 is TGTGCCAGCAGCCTTAACGCAGATACGCAGTATTTT.